A selection of T cell receptor beta chains follows, all from one sample in a study of CD8+ T cells in alopecia areata. TCRdb's copy holds only in-frame clones and misses some; the assay was immunoSEQ multiplex PCR. Of roughly 190,000 clones in the sample, 60% to 70% are singletons; the top ten hold around 0.69%. Sequencing was performed on CD4+ T cells sorted from blood, taken at week 4, from a patient treated with tofacitinib. All receptors come from a human donor with alopecia areata. Each CDR3 is given with its conserved first and last residue. Each record gives: clone size, V gene, J gene, D gene, CDR3 DNA, CDR3 protein. D genes are given only for firm matches. Clone size is given for some rows only: seen once, a few or many times, or a class if the clone is expanded.

>.|TRBV29-1|TRBJ2-5|TRBD2
TGCAGCGTTGAAGGGCCGACTAGCGGAAAAGAGACCCAGTACTTC
CSVEGPTSGKETQYF
>.|TRBV19|TRBJ2-1|.
TGTGCCAGTGAGTACTGGGATGAGCAGTTCTTC
CASEYWDEQFF
>.|TRBV29-1|TRBJ2-3|TRBD1
TGCAGCGTGCCGCCGGGACAGGTGACCGGGACGCAGTATTTT
CSVPPGQVTGTQYF
>.|TRBV7-9|TRBJ2-3|.
TGTGCCAGCAGCTTAGACGGAGCGACCACAGATACGCAGTATTTT
CASSLDGATTDTQYF
>few|TRBV27|TRBJ2-2|TRBD2
TGTGCCAGCCGAGAAAGGACAGGGAGGACTAGCGGCAACACCGGGGAGCTGTTTTTT
CASRERTGRTSGNTGELFF
>.|TRBV29-1|TRBJ2-3|.
TGCAGCGTTGACGGCAGACACACGGGTACGCAGTATTTT
CSVDGRHTGTQYF
>.|TRBV29-1|TRBJ1-1|.
TGCAGCGTTGAATCAGGGCCCAAGGCTGAAGCTTTCTTT
CSVESGPKAEAFF
>.|TRBV30|TRBJ2-6|.
TGTGCCTGGAGTGTAACTGGGGCCAACGTCCTGACTTTC
CAWSVTGANVLTF
>.|TRBV30|TRBJ1-5|.
TGTGCCTGGAGTGTTGGAAGAGGGGGGCTTAATCAGCCCCAGCATTTT
CAWSVGRGGLNQPQHF
>.|TRBV29-1|TRBJ1-1|.
TGCAGCGTTGAGAATGCCTGGGGCACTGAAGCTTTCTTT
CSVENAWGTEAFF
>.|TRBV5-4|TRBJ2-2|.
TGTGCCAGCAGCTTCGAAAGGAACGGGGAGCTGTTTTTT
CASSFERNGELFF
>.|TRBV28|TRBJ1-1|.
TGTGCCAGCAGTCCCGTAAGACCCGGGAACACTGAAGCTTTCTTT
CASSPVRPGNTEAFF
>few|TRBV4-2|TRBJ2-5|.
TGTGCCAGCAGCCAAGTCTCAGGCGAAGAGACCCAGTACTTC
CASSQVSGEETQYF
>.|TRBV7-6|TRBJ2-1|.
TGTGCCAGCAGCTTAAAGTCCAGGCCCTACAATGAGCAGTTCTTC
CASSLKSRPYNEQFF
>few|TRBV7-8|TRBJ2-1|TRBD2
TGTGCCAGCAGCTTAGTGCTAGCGGGACTCTCCTACAATGAGCAGTTCTTC
CASSLVLAGLSYNEQFF
>.|TRBV11-2|TRBJ1-2|.
TGTGCCAGCAGCTTCACAAAGGACACACATTTC
CASSFTKDTHF
>.|TRBV7-2|TRBJ1-5|.
TGTGCCAGCAGCTTAGTACAGGGCGCGAGGGTTCAGCCCCAGCATTTT
CASSLVQGARVQPQHF
>.|TRBV30|TRBJ2-1|.
TGTGCCTGGAGTCAGCTAGGGTACAATGAGCAGTTCTTC
CAWSQLGYNEQFF
>.|TRBV30|TRBJ2-1|TRBD2
TGTGCCTGGACTAGCGGGACTAGCTCCTACAATGAGCAGTTCTTC
CAWTSGTSSYNEQFF
>.|TRBV6-5|TRBJ2-5|TRBD1
TGTGCCAGCAGCCGCCGGGACAGGGGAACGGAGACCCAGTACTTC
CASSRRDRGTETQYF
>.|TRBV6-1|TRBJ2-1|.
TGTGCCAGCAGAGGGGACGCCCGGGGGCAGTTCTTC
CASRGDARGQFF
>.|TRBV4-2|TRBJ1-1|.
TGTGCCAGCAGCACACCGAACGGGAACACTGAAGCTTTCTTT
CASSTPNGNTEAFF
>few|TRBV4-3|TRBJ1-2|.
TGCGCCAGCAGCCAAGATCGACAGCAAAGGGGCTATGGCTACACCTTC
CASSQDRQQRGYGYTF
>.|TRBV2|TRBJ2-5|TRBD2
TGTGCCAGCAGTGAAGGCACGGGGGGGACAACGGAGACCCAGTACTTC
CASSEGTGGTTETQYF
>once|TRBV7-2|TRBJ1-2|.
TGTGCCAGCAGCTTAGTGGTTATTGGCTACACCTTC
CASSLVVIGYTF
>.|TRBV5-4|TRBJ2-7|.
TGTGCCAGCAGCCAGGCCACCGGGTCGTCGTACGAGCAGTACTTC
CASSQATGSSYEQYF
>once|TRBV29-1|TRBJ1-3|.
TGCAGCGCCTCCCGGGGGACTGGAAACACCATATATTTT
CSASRGTGNTIYF
>.|TRBV29-1|TRBJ2-1|.
TGCAGCGTTGACGCGGAATCCTACAATGAGCAGTTCTTC
CSVDAESYNEQFF
>few|TRBV30|TRBJ1-1|.
TGTGCCTGGGGTGAAGACACTGAAGCTTTCTTT
CAWGEDTEAFF
>.|TRBV6-5|TRBJ2-1|.
TGTGCCACGCACACGTCCGCCTACAATGAGCAGTTCTTC
CATHTSAYNEQFF
>.|TRBV7-2|TRBJ2-1|.
TGTGCCAGCAGGGGGCCCTCCGAATGGTTTGTGCGGTTCTTC
CASRGPSEWFVRFF
>.|TRBV15|TRBJ1-2|.
TGTGCCACCAGCAGAGCCATTACGGCGGGCTATGGCTACACCTTC
CATSRAITAGYGYTF
>.|TRBV7-9|TRBJ2-5|.
TGTGCCGGGGAAGAGCTACAAGAGACCCAGTACTTC
CAGEELQETQYF
>few|TRBV29-1|TRBJ1-1|.
TGCAGCGTTGCGGGACCCACCCGGACCACTGAAGCTTTCTTT
CSVAGPTRTTEAFF
>once|TRBV29-1|TRBJ2-2|.
TGCAGCGTTCAGGGGGGGGCAAACACCGGGGAGCTGTTTTTT
CSVQGGANTGELFF
>.|TRBV29-1|TRBJ2-3|TRBD2
TGCAGCGTCCTTAGAAGCGGGGCAATCACAGATACGCAGTATTTT
CSVLRSGAITDTQYF
>.|TRBV5-1|TRBJ1-2|.
TGCGCCAGCAGCTTGGGGTCCTATGGCTACACCTTC
CASSLGSYGYTF
>.|TRBV29-1|TRBJ2-3|TRBD2
TGCAGCGGTGGACTAGCTCAGGATACGCAGTATTTT
CSGGLAQDTQYF
>few|TRBV5-1|TRBJ2-5|TRBD2
TGCGCCAGCAGCTTGACGCGGGAGGGGACCCAGTACTTC
CASSLTREGTQYF
>.|TRBV28|TRBJ2-7|.
TGTGCCAGCAGACGGACCGCAATTAGGAACGAGCAGTACTTC
CASRRTAIRNEQYF
>.|TRBV29-1|TRBJ2-5|TRBD2
TGCAGCGTTGAGGGGGGGAAGCGGACCCAGTACTTC
CSVEGGKRTQYF
>few|TRBV29-1|TRBJ2-2|.
TGCAGCGCCAGAAGGGGCACCGGGGAGCTGTTTTTT
CSARRGTGELFF
>few|TRBV5-4|TRBJ1-3|.
TGTGCCAGCAGCTTGAAAGGGGGGGGCACCATATATTTT
CASSLKGGGTIYF
>few|TRBV29-1|TRBJ2-1|TRBD2
TGCAGCGTTGAAGGCCCCGTCCGACTAGCGGGACGTGAGCAGTTCTTC
CSVEGPVRLAGREQFF
>.|TRBV2|TRBJ1-2|.
TGTGCCAGCAGTGTCGCGTTTGCGGGCAAGGACACCTTC
CASSVAFAGKDTF
>.|TRBV4-3|TRBJ2-5|TRBD2
TGCGCCAGCAGCCGGGGACTAGCGGTAGGGGAGACCCAGTACTTC
CASSRGLAVGETQYF
>.|TRBV4-3|TRBJ2-7|.
TGCGCCAGCAGCCAAGATTTCGGGCCTATAGTCGCGTACGAGCAGTACTTC
CASSQDFGPIVAYEQYF
>.|TRBV30|TRBJ2-1|.
TGTGCCTGGGGGACCAGCTCCTACAATGAGCAGTTCTTC
CAWGTSSYNEQFF
>.|TRBV4-3|TRBJ2-5|.
TGCGCCAGCAGCCTCCGACTGGGGGAGACCCAGTACTTC
CASSLRLGETQYF
>.|TRBV14|TRBJ1-2|.
TGTGCCAGCAGCCAGAGGGCTTACTATGGCTACACCTTC
CASSQRAYYGYTF
>once|TRBV5-4|TRBJ2-1|TRBD2
TGTGCCAGCAGAAACGGACTAGCTGAATACAATGAGCAGTTCTTC
CASRNGLAEYNEQFF
>.|TRBV29-1|TRBJ1-1|.
TGCAGCGTTTCCCACGGAGAAAACACTGAAGCTTTCTTT
CSVSHGENTEAFF
>.|TRBV7-9|TRBJ2-2|.
TGTGCCATCAGGGAGCCCACCGGGGAGCTGTTTTTT
CAIREPTGELFF
>few|TRBV5-4|TRBJ1-1|TRBD1
TGTGCCAGCACGACCCAGGGGGCAGTATCCCCTGAAGCTTTCTTT
CASTTQGAVSPEAFF
>.|TRBV30|TRBJ2-5|TRBD2
TGTGCCTGGAGTCCGCGGACTAGCGGGGTGGGAGAGACCCAGTACTTC
CAWSPRTSGVGETQYF
>.|TRBV29-1|TRBJ2-1|.
TGCAGCGTTGGCCTTTACAATGAGCAGTTCTTC
CSVGLYNEQFF
>.|TRBV29-1|TRBJ2-3|TRBD2
TGCAGCGCGTTAGCGGGAGGGCCCGGAGATACGCAGTATTTT
CSALAGGPGDTQYF
>.|TRBV30|TRBJ2-7|TRBD2
TGTGCCTGGAGTGTACTAGCGGGAGGGCCCGCCTACGAGCAGTACTTC
CAWSVLAGGPAYEQYF
>.|TRBV30|TRBJ2-1|TRBD2
TGTGCCTGGAGAGCGACTAGCGGGAGACGGCAGTTCTTC
CAWRATSGRRQFF